The 18 T cell receptor beta chains reported below all come from one sample, sequenced in a study of blood T cell repertoires in COVID-19. This table comes from immunoSEQ multiplex PCR, and its TCRdb copy is limited to in-frame clones, with some not included. Here the sample spans tens of thousands of clones, more than 70% being singletons. The sequencing input was peripheral blood. These receptors were obtained from a man between 60 and 75 years old with active or convalescent COVID-19.

The chain couples TRBV30 to TRBJ1-5; D ambiguous. Per the germline V gene, CDR1 is GTSNPN and CDR2 is SVGIG (reference sequence). The length of the CDR3 is 14 residues. V lost 8 bases to trimming and J lost 0 bases, with 14 bases between them. The DNA of the CDR3 is TGTGCCCCCATCCCGGGGTATAGCAATCAGCCCCAGCATTTT. This gives the protein CAPIPGYSNQPQHF.

This clone was observed once. The rearrangement joins TRBV5-1 to TRBJ2-5, with 10 bases identical to TRBD1. The CDR3 is 15 amino acids. J lost 5 bases, V lost 3 bases, and 7 bases had no gene match. Germline V CDR1 and CDR2: SGHRS, YFSETQ. The CDR3 region is CASSYPTGGIETQYF. In DNA, the CDR3 is TGCGCCAGCAGCTATCCGACAGGGGGCATCGAGACCCAGTACTTC.

V usage is TRBV24-1 and J usage is TRBJ2-1, with 7 bases matching TRBD1. The trim removed 5 bases at V and 6 bases at J, leaving 6 bases unmatched. This CDR3 has 14 residues. CDR1 is KGHDR and CDR2 is SFDVKD in the germline V gene. This CDR3 is CATSAGQVINEQFF. In nucleotides, the CDR3 is TGTGCCACCAGTGCCGGACAGGTTATCAATGAGCAGTTCTTC.

The V call is TRBV9, the J call TRBJ1-2; D call uncertain. The CDR3 sequence is 18 residues long. CDR1 and CDR2 (germline): SGDLS, YYNGEE. The V end was cut by 1 base, the J end by 5 bases, with 24 bases between. The CDR3 sequence: CASSVSPRFGESNYGYTF. CDR3 nucleotide sequence: TGTGCCAGCAGCGTATCCCCAAGGTTCGGGGAAAGCAATTATGGCTACACCTTC.

A few counts support this clone. The chain combines TRBV6-5 with TRBJ1-2, with TRBD1 matching over 8 bases. V was pared by 6 bases and J by 4 bases, with 4 bases of the junction left unmatched. From germline, CDR1 is MNHEY and CDR2 SVGAGI. The CDR3 loop spans 13 amino acids. The CDR3 sequence is CASSVQGGYGYTF. The CDR3 region has the DNA TGTGCCAGCAGCGTACAGGGGGGCTATGGCTACACCTTC.

This clone occurred once. V and J are TRBV4-3 and TRBJ1-6; no reliable D call. This CDR3 comprises 13 residues. V dropped 0 bases and J dropped 11 bases, with 8 bases sitting between them. Germline V gene sequence: CDR1 LGHNA, CDR2 YSLEER. The chain's CDR3 is CASSQESGPPLHF. In nucleotides, the CDR3 is TGCGCCAGCAGCCAAGAATCAGGTCCACCCCTCCACTTT.

This clone is classed as medium-sized. The chain has TRBV11-2 and TRBJ2-3; TRBD1 matches at 10 bases. Germline assignment: CDR1 SGHAT and CDR2 FQNNGV. V shed 5 bases, J shed 3 bases, and the junction held 5 bases outside the gene matches. This CDR3 region has 15 residues. DNA of the CDR3: TGTGCCAGCAGCGAAGGGACAGGGGAGACAGATACGCAGTATTTT. Translation gives CASSEGTGETDTQYF.

This chain connects TRBV6-5 to TRBJ1-1; unclear D gene. Germline V gives CDR1 MNHEY, CDR2 SVGAGI. Trimming left V 6 bases short and J 1 base short, with 9 bases between. CDR3 length: 13 amino acids. Here the CDR3 reads CASSPRENTEAFF. DNA for the CDR3: TGTGCCAGCAGCCCCCGGGAGAACACTGAAGCTTTCTTT.

The chain is built from TRBV4-2 and TRBJ2-5; 8 bases line up with TRBD2. V shed 0 bases, J shed 4 bases, and the junction held 13 bases outside the gene matches. Germline CDR1 LGHNA, CDR2 YNFKEQ. CDR3 length: 18 amino acids. CDR3 amino acids: CASSQDLRGGPMGETQYF. The CDR3, as DNA: TGTGCCAGCAGCCAAGATCTCCGCGGGGGGCCGATGGGAGAGACCCAGTACTTC.

This chain connects TRBV28 to TRBJ2-7, with D perhaps TRBD1 (5 bases). The V end was cut by 8 bases, the J end by 4 bases, with 15 bases between. Germline lookup yields CDR1 MDHEN and CDR2 SYDVKM. The CDR3 is 13 residues long. CDR3 DNA: TGTGCCAGCCAAGATAACAGGCGTTACGAGCAGTACGTC. This sequence encodes CASQDNRRYEQYV.

This clone was recorded once. V gene TRBV11-3 combines with J gene TRBJ2-1; no clear D. The CDR3 covers 12 residues. Germline CDR1 is SGHNT and CDR2 is YENEEA. The germline V and J ends were trimmed by 3 bases and 5 bases, with 5 bases remaining between them. CDR3 sequence reads: CASSFTNNEQFF. In DNA form, the CDR3 reads TGTGCCAGCAGCTTCACAAACAATGAGCAGTTCTTC.

The chain joins TRBV29-1 to TRBJ2-1, with 10 bases that match TRBD1. This CDR3 contains 15 residues. Germline V gene data show CDR1 as SQVTM and CDR2 as ANQGSEA. Germline trimming cut 6 bases from V and 9 bases from J; bases unmatched to any gene: 14. CDR3: CSVRGDRGGTGEQFF. The DNA for the CDR3 is TGCAGCGTCAGAGGGGACAGGGGAGGTACGGGTGAGCAGTTCTTC.

V usage is TRBV5-6 and J usage is TRBJ1-5; the match to TRBD1 covers 9 bases. Per germline, CDR1 SGHDT and CDR2 YYEEEE. V shed 0 bases, J shed 13 bases, and the junction held 2 bases outside the gene matches. The CDR3 is 12 amino acids. This CDR3 reads CASSLGDRDQHF. The CDR3 region has the DNA TGTGCCAGCAGCTTGGGGGACAGGGATCAGCATTTT.

This clone has only a few counts. This chain uses TRBV6-1 with TRBJ2-7, with a tentative D call TRBD2 (6 bases). V lost 0 bases and J lost 1, with 10 bases in between. CDR1 is MNHNS and CDR2 is SASEGT in the germline V gene. This CDR3 spans 15 amino acids. The CDR3 here is CASSEAGLRSYEQYV. Written as DNA, the CDR3 is TGTGCCAGCAGTGAAGCGGGACTGCGATCCTACGAGCAGTACGTC.

The rearrangement links TRBV11-2 to TRBJ1-4; 8 bases fit TRBD1. Germline loops: CDR1 SGHAT, CDR2 FQNNGV. The CDR3 covers 14 residues. The V segment lost 3 bases and the J segment 8 bases; nucleotides outside the gene matches: 5. The CDR3 DNA is TGTGCCAGCAGCTTCGGACAGGGAGGGGAAAAACTGTTTTTT. Protein product: CASSFGQGGEKLFF. Using reference TRBV11-2 and TRBJ1-4 for the parts outside the CDR3, the full variable domain is EAGVAQSPRYKIIEKRQSVAFWCNPISGHATLYWYQQILGQGPKLLIQFQNNGVVDDSQLPKDRFSAERLKGVDSTLKIQPAKLEDSAVYLCASSFGQGGEKLFFGSGTQLSVL.

This clone was seen only a few times. The CDR3 loop reads CASSELGGTGKAEAFF. The CDR3 bases are TGCGCCAGCAGTGAACTTGGAGGGACAGGGAAAGCTGAAGCTTTCTTT. The V call is TRBV10-2, the J call TRBJ1-1; TRBD1 aligns across 9 bases. The V gene end was trimmed by 3 bases and the J gene end by 6 bases; junction bases not matched to a gene: 11. This CDR3 comprises 16 residues. Germline CDR1 and CDR2: WSHSY and SAAADI.

V is TRBV5-6 and J is TRBJ2-2; 8 positions match TRBD2. V shed 4 bases and J 2 bases; nucleotides not matched to a gene: 7. The CDR3 is 16 amino acids. Germline-derived CDR1 and CDR2 are SGHDT and YYEEEE. CDR3 DNA: TGTGCCAGCAGCCGGGAGGGCGGCTATAACACCGGGGAGCTGTTTTTT. It encodes CASSREGGYNTGELFF.

CDR3 in DNA: TGTGCCAGCAGCCAAGATGTAGGGAGACGGGATACGCAGTATTTT. It translates to CASSQDVGRRDTQYF. The genes are TRBV14 and TRBJ2-3; TRBD2 is a possible D gene (5 bases). Trimming cost V 0 bases and J 6 bases, with 13 bases left between them. The CDR3 totals 15 residues. CDR1 is SGHDN, CDR2 FVKESK, per germline.